This T cell receptor (beta chain) was retrieved from a study of T cell responses to AZD1222 COVID-19 vaccine. Study background: Second-dose timings of about 4 or about 12 weeks were pooled.

Study-wide findings and caveats: White British donors predominated, females outnumbered males, and clonal diversity was possibly underestimated. Mapped onto spike, vaccine-associated CD4 TCRs spanned it and were dominant at 160-218 and 743-854.

Generated by immunoSEQ multiplex PCR, the TCRdb table keeps only in-frame clones and is missing some. The data hold 100,000 to 150,000 clones, with 90% observed a single time. A note on this clone: Its antigen remains unknown.

The V end lost 5 bases, the J end lost 4 bases, and 16 bases lay between the germline ends. Germline lookup yields CDR1 SGHKS and CDR2 YYEKEE (reference sequence). CDR3 length: 15 residues. The material sequenced was peripheral blood, taken on day 0 of AZD1222 vaccination. The genes are TRBV5-5 and TRBJ1-3; D is undetermined. The TCR comes from an adult in good health. The CDR3 DNA is TGTGCCAGCAGGACGGGCCTGCATGAGGGAAACACCATATATTTT. Amino acid sequence: CASRTGLHEGNTIYF.